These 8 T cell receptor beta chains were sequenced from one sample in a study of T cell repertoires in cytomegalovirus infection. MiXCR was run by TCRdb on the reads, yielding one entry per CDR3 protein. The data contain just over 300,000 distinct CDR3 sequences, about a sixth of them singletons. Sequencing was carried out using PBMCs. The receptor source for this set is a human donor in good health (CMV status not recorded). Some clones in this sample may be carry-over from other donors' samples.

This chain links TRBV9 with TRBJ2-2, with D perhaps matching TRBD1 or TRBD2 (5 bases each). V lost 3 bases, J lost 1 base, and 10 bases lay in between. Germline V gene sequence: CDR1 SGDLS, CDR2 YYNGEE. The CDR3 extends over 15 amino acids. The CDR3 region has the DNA TGTGCCAGCAGCGCCGGGACGCTGAACACCGGGGAGCTGTTTTTT. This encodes CASSAGTLNTGELFF.

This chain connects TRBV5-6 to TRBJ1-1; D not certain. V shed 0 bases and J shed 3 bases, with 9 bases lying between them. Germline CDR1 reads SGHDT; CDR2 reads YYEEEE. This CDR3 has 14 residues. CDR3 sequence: CASSLDMGYTEAFF. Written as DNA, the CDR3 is TGTGCCAGCAGCTTGGACATGGGGTACACTGAAGCTTTCTTT. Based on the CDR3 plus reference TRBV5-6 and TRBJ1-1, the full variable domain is DAGVTQSPTHLIKTRGQQVTLRCSPKSGHDTVSWYQQALGQGPQFIFQYYEEEERQRGNFPDRFSGHQFPNYSSELNVNALLLGDSALYLCASSLDMGYTEAFFGQGTRLTVV.

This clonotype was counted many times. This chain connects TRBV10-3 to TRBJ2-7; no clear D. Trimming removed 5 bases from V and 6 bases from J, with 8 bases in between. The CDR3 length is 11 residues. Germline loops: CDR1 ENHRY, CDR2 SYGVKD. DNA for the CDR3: TGTGCCATCAGTAGTTCTCGCGAGCAGTACTTC. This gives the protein CAISSSREQYF.

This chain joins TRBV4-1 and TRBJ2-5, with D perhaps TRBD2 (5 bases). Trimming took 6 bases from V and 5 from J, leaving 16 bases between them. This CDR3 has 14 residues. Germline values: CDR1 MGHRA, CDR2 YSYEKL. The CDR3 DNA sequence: TGCGCCAGCAGGAAAAAGGATTCGGGGGAGACCCAGTACTTC. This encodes CASRKKDSGETQYF.

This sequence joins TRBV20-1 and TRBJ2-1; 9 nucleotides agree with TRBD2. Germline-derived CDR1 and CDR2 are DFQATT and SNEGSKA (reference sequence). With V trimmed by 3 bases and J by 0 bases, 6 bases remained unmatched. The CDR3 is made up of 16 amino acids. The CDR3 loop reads CSASGGSGGSYNEQFF. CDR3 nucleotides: TGCAGTGCTAGTGGCGGTAGCGGGGGCTCCTACAATGAGCAGTTCTTC.

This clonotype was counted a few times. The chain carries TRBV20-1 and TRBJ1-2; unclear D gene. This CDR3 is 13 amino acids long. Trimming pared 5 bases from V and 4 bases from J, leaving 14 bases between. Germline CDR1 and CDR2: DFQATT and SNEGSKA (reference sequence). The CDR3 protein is CSAPDSLGYGYTF. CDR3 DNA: TGCAGTGCTCCGGATTCCCTGGGCTATGGCTACACCTTC.

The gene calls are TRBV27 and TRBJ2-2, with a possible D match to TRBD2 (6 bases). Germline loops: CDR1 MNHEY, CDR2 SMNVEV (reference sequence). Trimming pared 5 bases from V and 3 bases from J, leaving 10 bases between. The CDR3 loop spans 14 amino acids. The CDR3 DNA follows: TGTGCCAGCAGTCGCGGGGCCTACACCGGGGAGCTGTTTTTT. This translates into CASSRGAYTGELFF.

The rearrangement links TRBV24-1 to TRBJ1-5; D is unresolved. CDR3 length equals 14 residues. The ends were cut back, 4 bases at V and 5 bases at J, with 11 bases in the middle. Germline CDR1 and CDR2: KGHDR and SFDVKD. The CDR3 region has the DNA TGTGCCACCAGTGACCTGGTATCCGATCAGCCCCAGCATTTT. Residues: CATSDLVSDQPQHF.